This T cell receptor beta chain emerged from a study of blood T cell repertoires in COVID-19 (dated by TCRdb to the early 2020s). For the study in its entirety: The collaborator samples originated in the United States, Italy and Spain and spanned the acute and convalescent phases of COVID-19. The samples were drawn from two sources: the first 160 participants of the ongoing ImmuneRACE study, and fewer than 1,500 subjects contributed by 6 global collaborators. Sample metadata almost always included a de-identified subject ID, COVID-19 status, age in years and sex. The prospective study material was composed of cDNA or gDNA derived from T cells, B-cell-depleted T cells, or PBMCs. The repertoires were made available in a free public database intended to serve as a resource for research on the immune response to SARS-CoV-2. HLA class I and class II types, where available, came from metadata supplied by the sample provider rather than from assay-based typing. Subjects who had been exposed to COVID-19, were actively infected with it, or had recovered from it provided the deeply sampled blood TCRbeta repertoires that made up the dataset. The paper as a whole reports these results and caveats: Clinical and demographic metadata were provided uncurated, with the amount varying by source and participant.

Another Seattle source contributed samples from volunteer blood donors who had recovered from COVID-19. The collaborating institutions used their own protocols to collect whole blood in K2EDTA tubes. For TCRbeta analysis, collaborator samples were shipped as frozen whole blood, as isolated PBMCs, or as DNA extracted from either sample type. Of note for this clone: It lacks a known antigen. No quality values exist for individual bases; no much larger clone is one base distant.

TCRbeta CDR3 regions were amplified from genomic DNA by means of the immunoSEQ Assay, a bias-controlled multiplex PCR. As for how the authors treated the data: Nucleated cell counts per sample were estimated from amplification of reference gene primers within the assay. To quantify the absolute abundance of each unique TCRbeta CDR3 rearrangement, sequence reads were collapsed and filtered. For each sample, productive Simpson clonality was calculated as the square root of Simpson's diversity index over productive rearrangements. In TCRdb, the immuneACCESS table is reduced to in-frame sequences with V and J assigned. These tables do not hold every clone; where another copy was compared, an unresolved V gene accounts for under half, and the others remain unexplained. V and J calls and clone size are given by that table; D and trimming were obtained from the DNA. The sample table contains around 200,000 clones; only one count was recorded for around 87% of them. The ten biggest clones cover about 6% of the sample.

The CDR3 runs 16 residues from the cysteine to the phenylalanine. The entry retains the CDR3 DNA only, 48 bases that are in frame from base 1. The germline V gene gives CDR1 as SGHRS and CDR2 as YFSETQ. Clipping removes 2 bases from V and 7 bases from J, with 7 as the unmatched junction base count. Sequenced sample: peripheral blood. The TCR sequence derives from a man in his 60s who had recovered from COVID-19. The V and J genes are TRBV5-1 and TRBJ1-6; 9 bases in the middle match TRBD1. The CDR3 protein is CASSLVDRGGNSPLHF. In nucleotides, the sequence is TGCGCCAGCAGCTTAGTGGACAGGGGAGGGAATTCACCCCTCCACTTT.